The clone carrying this TCR beta chain has just a few counts. Germline V gene sequence: CDR1 SGDLS, CDR2 YYNGEE. The CDR3 covers 15 residues. V dropped 0 bases and J dropped 3; count of bases not matched to a gene: 2. Sequencing used immunoSEQ multiplex PCR; TCRdb keeps in-frame clones, though not all of them. This repertoire shows some 200,000 clones, 87% found once; its top ten account for 10%. This record belongs to a study of blood T cell repertoires in COVID-19. Whole-study context: PBMCs, B-cell-depleted T cells, or T cells were the source of the cDNA or gDNA that made up the material.

The TCR was taken from a man between 18 and 35 years old with acute COVID-19. The V call is TRBV9, the J call TRBJ2-1; 8 bases are shared with TRBD2. Input material: PBMCs or T cells enriched from blood (not recorded which). CDR3 region: CASSVDGTSYNEQFF. The CDR3 coding sequence is TGTGCCAGCAGCGTAGATGGGACTAGCTACAATGAGCAGTTCTTC.